This TCR beta chain derives from a study of blood T cell repertoires in COVID-19 (dated by TCRdb to 2020 to 2022). For the study in its entirety: Samples from collaborators originated in the United States, Italy and Spain and spanned both the acute and convalescent phases of COVID-19. A freely available public database, intended as a resource for researchers studying the immune response to SARS-CoV-2, is where the repertoires were released. Samples were obtained from the ongoing ImmuneRACE study (first 160 participants) and from 1,254 subjects provided by 6 global collaborators. The sample metadata nearly always contained a de-identified subject ID, COVID-19 status, age in years and sex. The material from the prospective study consisted of cDNA or gDNA derived from T cells, B-cell-depleted T cells, or PBMCs. The dataset comprised deeply sampled blood TCRbeta repertoires from subjects exposed to, actively infected with, or recovered from COVID-19. Where available, HLA class I and class II types were obtained from metadata supplied by the sample provider rather than from assay-based typing.

Points the paper makes about the study in general: The amount of clinical and demographic metadata varied by source and participant and was provided uncurated.

Each collaborating institution followed its own protocols to collect whole blood in K2EDTA tubes. For TCRbeta analysis, collaborator samples were shipped as frozen whole blood, as isolated PBMCs, or as DNA extracted from either sample type. In this sample, this clone turned up a few times. What antigen it recognizes has not been identified. Per-base qualities were not stored, and no clone one base away is much larger. A distance of 15 bases separates the germline ends of V and J, which lose 4 bases and 1 base respectively. The CDR3 numbers 15 residues from cysteine through phenylalanine. Left in the record is the CDR3 DNA by itself, 45 bases read in frame from the first base. Per the germline V gene, SGHDT is the CDR1 and YYEEEE is the CDR2. TCRbeta CDR3 regions were amplified from genomic DNA by means of the immunoSEQ Assay, a bias-controlled multiplex PCR. Processing in the source paper ran as follows. The number of nucleated cells in each sample was estimated from the amplification of reference gene primers within the assay. To quantify the absolute abundance of each unique TCRbeta CDR3 rearrangement, sequence reads were collapsed and filtered. For each sample, productive Simpson clonality was calculated by taking the square root of Simpson's diversity index across productive rearrangements. As stored in TCRdb, this immuneACCESS dataset retains in-frame rearrangements with V and J assigned. A fraction of the clones does not appear; measured against another copy, unresolved V genes explain less than half of the discrepancy, and the remainder lacks a known reason. The V and J calls and clone size are taken from that table; D and trimming were inferred from the DNA. This sample lists roughly 190,000 clones; 80% to 90% were detected once. 4% to 6% of the sample goes to the ten largest clones.

Specimen: peripheral blood. The clonotype comes from a woman aged 65 to 85 with active or convalescent COVID-19. The receptor chain draws on TRBV5-6 and TRBJ2-7; a confident D gene designation cannot be given. The bases read TGTGCCAGCAGCCACAACGCGCGGAGATCCTACGAGCAGTACTTC. Translated, this gives CASSHNARRSYEQYF.